These 7 T cell receptor beta chains came from one sample sequenced in a study of T cell changes during pregnancy in multiple sclerosis. Assay: immunoSEQ multiplex PCR; the TCRdb copy retains only in-frame clones and omits some. This table holds about 110,000 clones, about 89% found once. The specimen comprised peripheral blood, sampled before pregnancy. The receptors stem from a female donor with multiple sclerosis, enrolled in a pregnancy study.

The V and J genes are TRBV5-1 and TRBJ1-1; D remains ambiguous. V lost 1 base, J lost 7 bases, and 17 bases lay in between. In germline, CDR1 is SGHRS, CDR2 YFSETQ. There are 15 residues in the CDR3. Here the CDR3 DNA reads TGCGCCAGCAGCTTGCAAACAGCCAGCCAGATTGAAGCTTTCTTT. Translating it yields CASSLQTASQIEAFF.

V is TRBV9 and J is TRBJ2-1, with D perhaps TRBD1 (6 bases). Germline V gene lookup returns CDR1 SGDLS and CDR2 YYNGEE. Trimming shortened V by 4 bases and J by 3 bases, and 20 bases separated the two germline ends. This CDR3 spans 17 amino acids. The CDR3 protein is CASSLGGSGALYNEQFF. DNA of the CDR3: TGTGCCAGCAGCCTAGGGGGATCAGGGGCTCTCTACAATGAGCAGTTCTTC.

The rearrangement uses TRBV10-3 and TRBJ2-4; 9 bases map to TRBD2. The CDR3 length is 19 residues. Germline trimming cut 0 bases from V and 7 bases from J; bases unmatched to any gene: 16. Germline V CDR1 and CDR2: ENHRY, SYGVKD. This chain's CDR3 is CAISESGAGGPTGRNIQYF. The CDR3 region has the DNA TGTGCCATCAGTGAGTCAGGAGCGGGGGGCCCCACGGGGAGGAACATTCAGTACTTC.

The gene calls are TRBV6-4 and TRBJ2-3; TRBD2 matches at 7 bases. J gave up 0 bases and V 2 bases, and 2 bases lay outside the gene matches. This CDR3 comprises 15 residues. CDR1 is MRHNA and CDR2 is SNTAGT in the germline V gene. The CDR3 spells CASSDQRGSTDTQYF. Here the CDR3 DNA reads TGTGCCAGCAGTGACCAGCGGGGAAGCACAGATACGCAGTATTTT.

This clone was seen a single time. V is TRBV5-6 and J is TRBJ2-5; D is perhaps TRBD2 (5 bases). The V end was cut by 3 bases, the J end by 0 bases, with 12 bases between. CDR1 SGHDT and CDR2 YYEEEE come from the germline V gene. There are 15 residues in the CDR3. The CDR3 bases are TGTGCCAGCAGCTGGCCCGCCGGGAACCAAGAGACCCAGTACTTC. It is translated as CASSWPAGNQETQYF.

The chain combines TRBV6-5 with TRBJ2-2; perhaps TRBD2 as D (6 bases). This CDR3 region has 14 residues. CDR1 is MNHEY, CDR2 SVGAGI, per germline. Trimming took 6 bases from V and 3 from J, leaving 11 bases between them. The CDR3 DNA sequence: TGTGCCAGCAGGGAGGGGCCGGACACCGGGGAGCTGTTTTTT. The encoded protein is CASREGPDTGELFF.

The J gene is TRBJ2-2, the V gene TRBV13; 9 bases align to TRBD2. Trimming at V came to 4 bases and at J to 0 bases, leaving 6 bases not matched to a gene. Germline-derived CDR1 and CDR2 are PRHDT and FYEKMQ (reference sequence). The CDR3 covers 17 residues. The CDR3 here is CASSSRLAASNTGELFF. The CDR3 DNA reads TGTGCCAGCAGCTCGCGACTAGCGGCCTCGAACACCGGGGAGCTGTTTTTT.